The entry below gives a single T cell receptor beta chain sequence along with its context. The data derive from a study of blood T cell repertoires in COVID-19. About the study: T cells, B-cell-depleted T cells, or PBMCs supplied cDNA or gDNA.

In the authors' methods: Estimation of nucleated cell counts relied on the amplification of reference gene primers. Libraries were prepared by immunoSEQ multiplex PCR; TCRdb keeps only in-frame clonotypes and omits some of them. The DNA gave D and trimming, while V, J and clone size come from that table. The sample contains around 270,000 clones, about 87% of which appear only once. The CDR3 totals 15 residues. The V end lost 5 bases, the J end lost 1 base, and 13 bases lay between the germline ends. Germline assignment: CDR1 KGHDR and CDR2 SFDVKD. Participant-given clinical history determined each cohort assignment. Contact with a PCR-confirmed or clinician-diagnosed COVID-19 case occurred within 2 weeks of entry.

This sequence was found in a woman in her forties who had been exposed to COVID-19. This chain uses TRBV24-1 with TRBJ2-5, with a weak D call TRBD1 (6 bases). Sequenced: PBMCs or T cells enriched from blood (not recorded which). This CDR3 reads CATSARGRSQETQYF. DNA for the CDR3: TGTGCCACCAGTGCCAGGGGACGGTCCCAAGAGACCCAGTACTTC.